What follows are 16 T cell receptor beta chains derived from one specimen sequenced in a study of post-analysis software for immune sequencing data. Their target antigens are unknown. cDNA libraries of TCR beta carried unique molecular identifiers. TCRdb reprocessed the PCR reads with MiXCR, giving one entry per CDR3 protein. The data hold about 810,000 distinct CDR3 sequences, with about 50% observed a single time. Broader study findings: Among about 5 TRBV segments more frequent in patients than controls were TRBV5-6, TRBV5-1 and TRBV20-1.

The sequencing sample was made of blood. The receptors shown here come from a girl aged 10 to 17 with multiple sclerosis.

CDR3 region: CASSKGTEAREQYF. The CDR3 nucleotides read TGTGCCAGCAGCAAGGGTACCGAGGCTCGCGAGCAGTACTTC. The V gene is TRBV7-9, the J gene TRBJ2-7; D ambiguous. V was trimmed by 5 bases and J by 6 bases, leaving 17 bases between them. CDR1 SEHNR and CDR2 FQNEAQ come from the germline V gene (reference sequence). The CDR3 totals 14 residues. The variable domain in full, with the rest retrieved from reference TRBV7-9 and TRBJ2-7, is DTGVSQNPRHKITKRGQNVTFRCDPISEHNRLYWYRQTLGQGPEFLTYFQNEAQLEKSRLLSDRFSAERPKGSFSTLEIQRTEQGDSAMYLCASSKGTEAREQYFGPGTRLTVT.

The chain uses TRBV5-1 and TRBJ2-5, with 9 bases that match TRBD2. The J call may be faulty, since TRBJ2-7 better matches the DNA end. The CDR3 has 14 amino acids. CDR1 is SGHRS, CDR2 YFSETQ, per germline. The DNA for the CDR3 is TGCGCCAGCAGCAGTAGCGGGAGAACCGACGAGCAGTACTTC. Translating gives CASSSSGRTDEQYF.

This clonotype is a singleton in its sample. The chain couples TRBV10-3 to TRBJ1-1, with a tentative D call TRBD1 (5 bases). CDR1 is ENHRY and CDR2 is SYGVKD in the germline V gene. Trimming took 3 bases from V and 7 from J, leaving 15 bases between them. This CDR3 is 14 amino acids long. The CDR3 DNA sequence: TGTGCCATCAGTGAACGGGGGGAGGACGGTGAAGCTTTCTTT. Translating it yields CAISERGEDGEAFF.

The chain is built from TRBV10-3 and TRBJ1-4; 7 bases match TRBD1. V lost 4 bases and J lost 0; bases outside the gene matches: 8. The germline V gene encodes CDR1 ENHRY and CDR2 SYGVKD. The CDR3 has 17 residues. The DNA of the CDR3 is TGTGCCATCAGTGCGGACAGGAATATTGCAACTAATGAAAAACTGTTTTTT. Translated: CAISADRNIATNEKLFF.

The chain is built from TRBV6-1 and TRBJ2-1, with TRBD2 as a possible D gene (5 bases). In germline, CDR1 is MNHNS, CDR2 SASEGT. V was trimmed by 4 bases and J by 5 bases, leaving 12 bases between them. The CDR3 has 14 amino acids. The CDR3 region has the DNA TGTGCCAGCAGTGTGAGGGTGTGGGACAATGAGCAGTTCTTC. Amino acid sequence: CASSVRVWDNEQFF.

V and J are TRBV12-3 or TRBV12-4 and TRBJ2-7; 8 positions match TRBD1. The CDR3 is 14 residues long. After removal of 7 bases from V and 5 bases from J, the junction contained 10 bases not matched to a gene. CDR3 DNA: TGTGCCAGCAATAAAGACAGGGGTCCCAACGAGCAGTACTTC. It encodes CASNKDRGPNEQYF.

The chain uses TRBV29-1 and TRBJ1-2; D might be TRBD1 (6 bases). The CDR3 is 13 residues long. Germline CDR1 and CDR2: SQVTM and ANQGSEA. V gave up 7 bases and J gave up 0 bases, with 12 bases separating them. The DNA of the CDR3 is TGCAGCGCCCTGGACAGTTCTAACTATGGCTACACCTTC. This sequence encodes CSALDSSNYGYTF.

The rearrangement uses TRBV9 and TRBJ2-1, with 8 bases that match TRBD2. Germline lookup yields CDR1 SGDLS and CDR2 YYNGEE. This CDR3 is 15 amino acids long. Losses at the gene ends were 3 bases for V and 2 bases for J; bases not matched to a gene: 4. The CDR3 DNA is TGTGCCAGCAGCGATAGCGGGGAGCCCTACAATGAGCAGTTCTTC. It specifies CASSDSGEPYNEQFF.

This clonotype was counted a few times. The chain combines TRBV6-5 with TRBJ1-4; 10 bases match TRBD1. The length of the CDR3 is 16 residues. CDR1 and CDR2 from the germline V gene are MNHEY and SVGAGI. With 1 base clipped from V and 14 bases from J, the junction kept 13 bases outside the gene matches. CDR3 nucleotide sequence: TGTGCCAGCAGTTACTTAAACCGGGACAGGGGAGGAAGCCTGTTTTTT. Its protein product is CASSYLNRDRGGSLFF.

In its sample, this clonotype was seen once. V and J are TRBV20-1 and TRBJ2-7; 8 bases are a match to TRBD2. The CDR3 sequence is 15 residues long. V shed 3 bases and J 2 bases; nucleotides not matched to a gene: 9. In germline, CDR1 is DFQATT, CDR2 SNEGSKA (reference sequence). CDR3 amino acids: CSASISGSSTYEQYF. CDR3 nucleotide sequence: TGCAGTGCTAGTATAAGCGGGAGTTCGACCTACGAGCAGTACTTC.

This clonotype has only one observation. The chain has TRBV20-1 and TRBJ1-4; D unclear. The CDR3 spans 11 residues. CDR1 is DFQATT, CDR2 SNEGSKA, per germline (reference sequence). V shed 6 bases and J shed 6 bases, with 8 bases lying between them. The CDR3 bases are TGCAGTGCCCCTAGAGATGAAAAACTGTTTTTT. Translated, it gives CSAPRDEKLFF.

The V call is TRBV20-1, the J call TRBJ2-3; TRBD1 aligns across 7 bases. This CDR3 has 12 amino acids. Germline CDR1 is DFQATT and CDR2 is SNEGSKA (reference sequence). The V segment lost 4 bases and the J segment 9 bases; nucleotides outside the gene matches: 7. The CDR3 DNA reads TGCAGTGCTAACGAAGGGGGCAGGACGCAGTATTTT. It is translated as CSANEGGRTQYF.

This chain links TRBV14 with TRBJ2-1, with 11 bases fitting TRBD2. From germline, CDR1 is SGHDN and CDR2 FVKESK. The trim removed 4 bases at V and 10 bases at J, leaving 6 bases unmatched. CDR3 length equals 14 residues. CDR3 nucleotide sequence: TGTGCCAGCAGCCTAGCGGGAGGGAGTCGAGAGCAGTTCTTC. Amino acids: CASSLAGGSREQFF.

This rearrangement joins TRBV6-1 to TRBJ2-3, with 11 nucleotides matching TRBD1. This CDR3 region has 16 residues. J gave up 4 bases and V 7 bases, and 10 bases lay outside the gene matches. Per germline, CDR1 MNHNS and CDR2 SASEGT. The CDR3 reads CASTLDRGRFADTQYF. In DNA, the CDR3 is TGTGCCAGCACCCTGGACAGGGGGCGCTTCGCAGATACGCAGTATTTT.

The J gene is TRBJ2-5, the V gene TRBV5-1, with TRBD1 matching over 7 bases. The germline V gene encodes CDR1 SGHRS and CDR2 YFSETQ. Trimming at V came to 5 bases and at J to 7 bases, leaving 14 bases not matched to a gene. The CDR3 contains 15 residues. CDR3: CASSRTGAAPGTQYF. CDR3 DNA sequence: TGCGCCAGCAGTCGTACAGGGGCAGCGCCGGGGACCCAGTACTTC.

The genes are TRBV14 and TRBJ2-7; D might be TRBD2 (6 bases). The CDR3 is made up of 16 amino acids. Trimming shortened V by 6 bases and J by 0 bases, and 18 bases separated the two germline ends. CDR1 and CDR2 (germline): SGHDN, FVKESK. This CDR3 reads CASSQRAGLSSYEQYF. CDR3 nucleotide sequence: TGTGCCAGCAGTCAACGGGCGGGACTTAGCTCCTACGAGCAGTACTTC.